This T cell receptor beta chain was recorded in a study of blood T cell repertoires in COVID-19. Study at large: T cells, B-cell-depleted T cells, or PBMCs provided the cDNA or gDNA that served as material.

The CDR3 spans 11 residues. CDR1 is KGHDR, CDR2 SFDVKD, per germline. V lost 7 bases to trimming and J lost 7 bases, with 6 bases between them. Assay: immunoSEQ multiplex PCR; the TCRdb copy retains only in-frame clones and omits some. Among 300,000 to 350,000 clones listed, 85% to 90% were seen once. What was sequenced was PBMCs or T cells enriched from blood (not recorded which). The origin of this receptor is a woman younger than 45 who had recovered from COVID-19. V is TRBV24-1 and J is TRBJ1-4; D remains unclear. For the CDR3, the DNA is TGTGCCACCAGGCGGGGTGAAAAACTGTTTTTT. It encodes CATRRGEKLFF.